Presented here are 3 T cell receptor beta chains from one specimen sequenced in a study of cytomegalovirus exposure and HLA in healthy donors (TCRdb year 2017). Library preparation employed the immunoSEQ multiplex PCR assay. For the multiplex PCR, a mixture combining 60 forward primers for TCR Vbeta segments and 13 reverse primers for TCR Jbeta segments was used. TCRdb carries this immuneACCESS record with in-frame sequences only. Its versions omit some clonotypes, under half of them owing to an unresolved V gene in the studies checked, with the rest unexplained. The sample's own table lists 55,000 or so clones. Of the sample, approximately 11% is held by the ten largest clones. Sequencing was performed on PBMCs. Receptor source: a woman between 50 and 59 years old in good health and CMV-seropositive.

J is TRBJ1-6 and V is TRBV6-1; weak D call: TRBD1 (5 bases). This CDR3 is 17 amino acids long. With 3 bases removed from V and 0 bases from J, the gap between germline ends came to 12 bases. Germline V CDR1 and CDR2: MNHNS, SASEGT. The chain's CDR3 is CASSDWGFSSYNSPLHF. DNA for the CDR3: TGTGCCAGCAGTGACTGGGGCTTTAGCTCCTATAATTCACCCCTCCACTTT.

This chain joins TRBV10-1 and TRBJ2-2, with 7 bases that match TRBD1. CDR1 and CDR2 (germline): WNHNN, SYGVQD (reference sequence). Trimming cost V 7 bases and J 1 base; bases outside gene matches: 6. The CDR3 length is 15 residues. The CDR3 loop reads CASITDRENTGELFF. CDR3 in DNA: TGCGCCAGCATCACTGACAGGGAGAACACCGGGGAGCTGTTTTTT.

The rearrangement joins TRBV6-1 to TRBJ2-5; 8 bases are a match to TRBD2. The CDR3 is 15 residues long. V lost 6 bases to trimming and J lost 4 bases; unmatched junction nucleotides: 10. CDR1 is MNHNS and CDR2 is SASEGT in the germline V gene. CDR3 coding DNA: TGTGCCAGCAGAGGCCTCGGGACTAGGGGAGAGACCCAGTACTTC. The encoded protein is CASRGLGTRGETQYF.